The next 23 T cell receptor beta chains were all read from a single sample in a study of T cell responses to AZD1222 COVID-19 vaccine. TCRdb's copy holds only in-frame clones and misses some; the assay was immunoSEQ multiplex PCR. The data contain around 200,000 clones, 80% to 90% of them seen just once; the ten biggest clones take up around 0.5%. Sequencing was performed on peripheral blood, taken on day 0 of AZD1222 vaccination. These receptors all come from an adult in good health.

The chain links TRBV6-5 to TRBJ2-3; 12 nucleotides align to TRBD2. CDR1 MNHEY and CDR2 SVGAGI come from the germline V gene. Trimming cost V 0 bases and J 13 bases; bases outside gene matches: 5. This CDR3 spans 14 amino acids. Here the CDR3 reads CASSYSPLAGGEYF. The CDR3 nucleotides are TGTGCCAGCAGTTACTCCCCCCTAGCGGGAGGGGAGTATTTT.

This clone appeared a few times. V and J are TRBV5-3 and TRBJ1-5; maybe TRBD1 (5 bases). TRBV5-3 is designated an ORF whose function remains uncertain. V gave up 4 bases and J gave up 16 bases, with 18 bases separating them. CDR3 length: 12 amino acids. The CDR3 region has the DNA TGTGCCAGAAGCCACCACGACAGTGACAGTCATTTT. Translating it yields CARSHHDSDSHF.

The rearrangement links TRBV27 to TRBJ1-2; tentatively, D is TRBD1 (5 bases). The V gene lost 4 bases and the J gene lost 1 base, with 22 bases spanning the gap. This CDR3 is built from 18 residues. Looked up from germline, CDR1 is MNHEY and CDR2 is SMNVEV (reference sequence). CDR3 sequence reads: CASSSYQRRGLNNYGYTF. DNA for the CDR3: TGTGCCAGCAGTTCCTACCAGAGAAGGGGATTGAATAACTATGGCTACACCTTC.

The chain carries TRBV28 and TRBJ2-5; TRBD2 is a possible D gene (6 bases). V gave up 6 bases and J gave up 1 base, with 15 bases separating them. CDR1 and CDR2 from the germline V gene are MDHEN and SYDVKM. CDR3 size: 15 residues. The CDR3 region is CASRAGLGIQETQYF. In nucleotides, the CDR3 is TGTGCCAGCAGGGCGGGACTGGGGATCCAAGAGACCCAGTACTTC.

The rearrangement links TRBV5-8 to TRBJ2-2; no clear D. Germline V gene lookup returns CDR1 SGHTS and CDR2 YDEGEE. The ends were cut back, 2 bases at V and 6 bases at J, with 5 bases in the middle. The CDR3 is made up of 12 amino acids. The CDR3 nucleotides are TGTGCCAGCAGCTTAGGGCCCGGGGAGCTGTTTTTT. Its translation is CASSLGPGELFF.

The chain employs TRBV19 and TRBJ2-3; D not resolved. Germline-derived CDR1 and CDR2 are LNHDA and SQIVND (reference sequence). V lost 5 bases to trimming and J lost 6 bases, with 12 bases between them. The CDR3 runs 13 residues. CDR3 DNA: TGTGCCAGTAGTTTGAAATCTAAGGATACGCAGTATTTT. Residues: CASSLKSKDTQYF.

In this sample, this clone turned up a few times. The chain is built from TRBV7-3 and TRBJ2-1; maybe TRBD2 (7 bases). V gave up 7 bases and J gave up 9 bases, with 19 bases separating them. The CDR3 has 14 residues. The germline V gene has CDR1 SGHTA and CDR2 FQGTGA. The CDR3 spells CASNPTGGGGEQFF. Written as DNA, the CDR3 is TGTGCCAGCAATCCAACGGGGGGCGGCGGTGAGCAGTTCTTC.

This chain connects TRBV27 to TRBJ1-2; D ambiguous. The CDR3 sequence is 14 residues long. V was clipped by 2 bases and J by 2 bases, with 9 bases between them. Per the germline V gene, CDR1 is MNHEY and CDR2 is SMNVEV (reference sequence). CDR3 loop: CASSLLSGNYGYTF. CDR3 nucleotide sequence: TGTGCCAGCAGTTTACTATCTGGGAACTATGGCTACACCTTC.

The chain carries TRBV6-1 and TRBJ2-7, with 12 bases identical to TRBD2. From germline, CDR1 is MNHNS and CDR2 SASEGT. Trimming took 5 bases from V and 0 from J; bases not matched to a gene: 5. The CDR3 runs to 16 residues. The CDR3 region has the DNA TGTGCCAGCAGTCAAGGACTAGCGGGATCCTCCTACGAGCAGTACTTC. It is translated as CASSQGLAGSSYEQYF.

The V and J genes are TRBV9 and TRBJ2-7; a possible D gene is TRBD2 (6 bases). This CDR3 is built from 13 residues. Germline V gene lookup returns CDR1 SGDLS and CDR2 YYNGEE. The ends were cut back, 4 bases at V and 3 bases at J, with 11 bases in the middle. CDR3 region: CASSPGLFYEQYF. The CDR3 DNA sequence: TGTGCCAGCAGCCCTGGACTATTCTACGAGCAGTACTTC.

V usage is TRBV21-1 and J usage is TRBJ2-7; the tabulated D call, TRBD1, remains unverified against the DNA. TRBV21-1 has pseudogene status. The CDR3 loop spans 13 amino acids. CDR3: CASSKPDSYEQYF. The CDR3 nucleotides read TGTGCCAGCAGCAAACCAGACTCCTACGAGCAGTACTTC.

This chain joins TRBV29-1 and TRBJ2-1; D is possibly TRBD2 (6 bases). This CDR3 spans 16 amino acids. From germline, CDR1 is SQVTM and CDR2 ANQGSEA. Trimming removed 1 base at V and 2 bases at J, with 15 bases between. The CDR3 nucleotides are TGCAGCGTTGAAGGGTTATCAGGGAGGACCTACAATGAGCAGTTCTTC. Protein: CSVEGLSGRTYNEQFF.

V gene TRBV10-3 combines with J gene TRBJ1-2, with a possible D match to TRBD1 (5 bases). The germline CDR1 and CDR2 sequences are ENHRY and SYGVKD. This CDR3 is built from 14 residues. V was pared by 0 bases and J by 7 bases, with 12 bases between. CDR3 coding DNA: TGTGCCATCAGTGAGTCGTCAGGGCATCTTGGCTACACCTTC. This gives the protein CAISESSGHLGYTF.

The CDR3 DNA reads as TGCGCCAGCAGTGAAGCGGGGCCGGTTCTCGGTGGAAACACCATATATTTT. Its translation is CASSEAGPVLGGNTIYF. The chain uses TRBV10-2 and TRBJ1-3; the D gene is possibly TRBD1 (5 bases). This CDR3 is 17 amino acids long. V shed 3 bases and J shed 3 bases, with 18 bases lying between them. Germline V gene sequence: CDR1 WSHSY, CDR2 SAAADI.

This chain connects TRBV7-2 to TRBJ1-3; D not certain. This CDR3 has 13 amino acids. Trimming cost V 8 bases and J 0 bases, with 8 bases left between them. Looked up from germline, CDR1 is SGHTA and CDR2 is FQGNSA. The CDR3 sequence: CASQDFSGNTIYF. The DNA for the CDR3 is TGTGCCAGCCAGGATTTCTCTGGAAACACCATATATTTT.

The chain uses TRBV28 and TRBJ2-3, with 12 positions matching TRBD2. Germline loops: CDR1 MDHEN, CDR2 SYDVKM. The CDR3 contains 14 residues. V lost 10 bases, J lost 2 bases, and 4 bases stayed unmatched. CDR3 sequence: CAIGLAGTTDTQYF. The CDR3 DNA is TGTGCCATCGGACTAGCGGGGACCACAGATACGCAGTATTTT.

The J gene is TRBJ2-7, the V gene TRBV5-1; D remains ambiguous. Germline V lookup: CDR1 SGHRS, CDR2 YFSETQ. V was shortened by 4 bases and J by 2 bases, with 10 bases between the two germline ends. The CDR3 has 13 amino acids. CDR3 residues: CASSPTVTYEQYF. CDR3 nucleotide sequence: TGCGCCAGCAGCCCTACAGTGACCTACGAGCAGTACTTC.

V and J are TRBV27 and TRBJ2-3, with 8 bases aligning to TRBD2. The V gene's germline CDR1 is MNHEY and CDR2 SMNVEV (reference sequence). The CDR3 has 15 amino acids. The J segment lost 3 bases and the V segment lost 5 bases, leaving 7 bases of the junction unmatched. CDR3 region: CASSRTGLETDTQYF. The CDR3 DNA is TGTGCCAGCAGTCGGACGGGACTAGAGACAGATACGCAGTATTTT.

This clone was observed a single time. The chain employs TRBV24-1 and TRBJ2-7; 8 nucleotides match TRBD1. The J segment lost 2 bases and the V segment lost 4 bases, leaving 9 bases of the junction unmatched. The length of the CDR3 is 16 residues. Germline CDR1 KGHDR, CDR2 SFDVKD. For the CDR3, the DNA is TGTGCCACCAGTGACCCCCGACAGGGGTTGCCCTACGAGCAGTACTTC. It encodes CATSDPRQGLPYEQYF.

Comments on this clone: A far larger clone is one base from this, pointing to a likely read error. The genes are TRBV28 and TRBJ2-1; possible D gene TRBD2, 5 bases. CDR1 MDHEN and CDR2 SYDVKM come from the germline V gene. CDR3 length equals 14 residues. V was shortened by 6 bases and J by 1 base, with 10 bases between the two germline ends. The CDR3 DNA reads as TGTGCCAGCAGACAAGCGGAATCCTACAATGAGCAGTTCTTC. Protein product: CASRQAESYNEQFF.

The V gene is TRBV20-1, the J gene TRBJ2-7; D unresolved. Trimming cost V 4 bases and J 7 bases, with 5 bases left between them. Germline V gene sequence: CDR1 DFQATT, CDR2 SNEGSKA (reference sequence). This CDR3 region has 9 residues. The CDR3 protein is CSATTEQYF. In DNA, the CDR3 is TGCAGTGCTACGACGGAGCAGTACTTC.

The chain has TRBV24-1 and TRBJ2-5, with 9 bases fitting TRBD2. Germline CDR1 reads KGHDR; CDR2 reads SFDVKD. Trimming at V came to 9 bases and at J to 4 bases, leaving 5 bases not matched to a gene. The CDR3 has 13 residues. The CDR3 region has the DNA TGTGCCACCGGCGGGGGGGGAGGAGAGACCCAGTACTTC. Translation: CATGGGGGETQYF.

The chain carries TRBV28 and TRBJ2-5; D may be TRBD1 (5 bases). Germline CDR1 and CDR2: MDHEN and SYDVKM. The V gene lost 7 bases and the J gene lost 3 bases, with 9 bases spanning the gap. CDR3 size: 12 residues. CDR3 in amino acids: CASTGPEETQYF. The CDR3 nucleotides read TGTGCCAGCACAGGGCCTGAAGAGACCCAGTACTTC. Drawing the rest from reference TRBV28 and TRBJ2-5, the complete variable domain is DVKVTQSSRYLVKRTGEKVFLECVQDMDHENMFWYRQDPGLGLRLIYFSYDVKMKEKGDIPEGYSVSREKKERFSLILESASTNQTSMYLCASTGPEETQYFGPGTRLLVL.